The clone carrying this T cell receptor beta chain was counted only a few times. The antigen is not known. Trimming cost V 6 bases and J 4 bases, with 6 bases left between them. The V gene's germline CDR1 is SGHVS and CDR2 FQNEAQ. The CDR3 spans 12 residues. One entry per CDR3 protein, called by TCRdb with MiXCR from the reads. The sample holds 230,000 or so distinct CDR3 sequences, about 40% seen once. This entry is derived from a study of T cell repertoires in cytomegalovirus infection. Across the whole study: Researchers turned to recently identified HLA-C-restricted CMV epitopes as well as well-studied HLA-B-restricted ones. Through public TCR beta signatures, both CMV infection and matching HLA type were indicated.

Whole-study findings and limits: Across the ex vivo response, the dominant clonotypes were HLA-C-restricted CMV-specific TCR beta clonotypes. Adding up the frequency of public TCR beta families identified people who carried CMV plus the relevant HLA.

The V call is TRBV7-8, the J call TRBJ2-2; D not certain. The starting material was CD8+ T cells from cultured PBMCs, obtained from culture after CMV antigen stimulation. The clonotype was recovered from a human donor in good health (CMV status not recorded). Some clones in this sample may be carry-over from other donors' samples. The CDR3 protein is CASSGVTGELFF. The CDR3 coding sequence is TGTGCCAGCAGTGGGGTCACCGGGGAGCTGTTTTTT. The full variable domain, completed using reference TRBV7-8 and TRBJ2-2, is GAGVSQSPRYKVAKRGQDVALRCDPISGHVSLFWYQQALGQGPEFLTYFQNEAQLDKSGLPSDRFFAERPEGSVSTLKIQRTQQEDSAVYLCASSGVTGELFFGEGSRLTVL.